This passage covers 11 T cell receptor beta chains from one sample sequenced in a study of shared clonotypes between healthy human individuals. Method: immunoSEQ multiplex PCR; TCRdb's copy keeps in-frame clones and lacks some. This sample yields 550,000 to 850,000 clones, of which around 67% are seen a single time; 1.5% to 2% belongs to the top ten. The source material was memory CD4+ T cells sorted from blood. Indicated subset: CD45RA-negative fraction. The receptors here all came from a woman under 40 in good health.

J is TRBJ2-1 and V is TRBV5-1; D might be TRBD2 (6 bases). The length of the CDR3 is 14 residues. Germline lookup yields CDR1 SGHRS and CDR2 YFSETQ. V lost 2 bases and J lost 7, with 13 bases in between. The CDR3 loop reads CASSFAGSVNEQFF. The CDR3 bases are TGCGCCAGCAGCTTTGCGGGATCGGTGAATGAGCAGTTCTTC. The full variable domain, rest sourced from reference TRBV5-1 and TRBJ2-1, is KAGVTQTPRYLIKTRGQQVTLSCSPISGHRSVSWYQQTPGQGLQFLFEYFSETQRNKGNFPGRFSGRQFSNSRSEMNVSTLELGDSALYLCASSFAGSVNEQFFGPGTRLTVL.

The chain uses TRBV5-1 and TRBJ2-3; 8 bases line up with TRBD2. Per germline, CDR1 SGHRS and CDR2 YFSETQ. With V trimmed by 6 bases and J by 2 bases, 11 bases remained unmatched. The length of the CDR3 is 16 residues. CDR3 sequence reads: CASTLTSGGLTDTQYF. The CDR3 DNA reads TGCGCCAGCACTCTAACTAGCGGAGGACTCACAGATACGCAGTATTTT.

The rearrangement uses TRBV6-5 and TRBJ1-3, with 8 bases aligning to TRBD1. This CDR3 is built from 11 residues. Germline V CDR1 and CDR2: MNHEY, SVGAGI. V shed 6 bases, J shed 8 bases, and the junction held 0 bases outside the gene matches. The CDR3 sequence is CASRQGDTIYF. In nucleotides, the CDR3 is TGTGCCAGCAGACAGGGGGACACCATATATTTT.

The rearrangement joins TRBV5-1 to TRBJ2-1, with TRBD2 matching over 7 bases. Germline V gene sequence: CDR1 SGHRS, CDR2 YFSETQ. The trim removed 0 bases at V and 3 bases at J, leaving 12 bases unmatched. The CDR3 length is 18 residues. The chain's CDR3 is CASSLAPSGQTVYNEQFF. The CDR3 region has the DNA TGCGCCAGCAGCTTGGCCCCTAGCGGACAAACCGTCTACAATGAGCAGTTCTTC.

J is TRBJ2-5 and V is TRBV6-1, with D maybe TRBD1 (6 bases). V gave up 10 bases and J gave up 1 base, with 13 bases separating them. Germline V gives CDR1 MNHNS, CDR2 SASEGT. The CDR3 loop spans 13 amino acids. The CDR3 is CATHRVFQETQYF. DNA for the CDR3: TGTGCCACCCACAGGGTCTTCCAAGAGACCCAGTACTTC.

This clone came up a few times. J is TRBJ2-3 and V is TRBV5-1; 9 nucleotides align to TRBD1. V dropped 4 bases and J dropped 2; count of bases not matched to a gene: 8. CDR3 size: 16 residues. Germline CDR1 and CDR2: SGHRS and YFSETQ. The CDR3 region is CASSTGQGILTDTQYF. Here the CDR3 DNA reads TGCGCCAGCAGCACGGGACAGGGCATCCTCACAGATACGCAGTATTTT.

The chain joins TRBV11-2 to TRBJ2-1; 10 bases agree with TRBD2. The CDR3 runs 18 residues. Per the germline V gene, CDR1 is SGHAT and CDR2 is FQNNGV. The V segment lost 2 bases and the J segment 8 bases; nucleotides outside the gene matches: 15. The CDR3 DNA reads TGTGCCAGCAGCTTACGTCTAGCGGGAGAATGGGGGTTCGATGAGCAGTTCTTC. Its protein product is CASSLRLAGEWGFDEQFF.

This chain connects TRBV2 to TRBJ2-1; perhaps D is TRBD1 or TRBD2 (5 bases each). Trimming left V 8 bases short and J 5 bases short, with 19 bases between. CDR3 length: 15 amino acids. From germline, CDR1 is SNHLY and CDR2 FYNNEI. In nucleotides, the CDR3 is TGTGCCAGCGTCCGGGACCGAGAGTTTCACAATGAGCAGTTCTTC. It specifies CASVRDREFHNEQFF.

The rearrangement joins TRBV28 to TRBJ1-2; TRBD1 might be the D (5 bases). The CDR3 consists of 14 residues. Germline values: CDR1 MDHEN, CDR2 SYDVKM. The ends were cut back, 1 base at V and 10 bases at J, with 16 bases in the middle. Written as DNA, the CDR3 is TGTGCCAGCAGTTTATCTAAGGACGGGGGAGCCTACACCTTC. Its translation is CASSLSKDGGAYTF.

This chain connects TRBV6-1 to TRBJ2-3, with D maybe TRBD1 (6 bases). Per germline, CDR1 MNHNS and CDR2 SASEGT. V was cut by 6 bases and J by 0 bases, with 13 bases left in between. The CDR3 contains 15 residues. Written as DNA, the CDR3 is TGTGCCAGCAGCCTACAGGGATCTAGCACAGATACGCAGTATTTT. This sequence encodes CASSLQGSSTDTQYF.

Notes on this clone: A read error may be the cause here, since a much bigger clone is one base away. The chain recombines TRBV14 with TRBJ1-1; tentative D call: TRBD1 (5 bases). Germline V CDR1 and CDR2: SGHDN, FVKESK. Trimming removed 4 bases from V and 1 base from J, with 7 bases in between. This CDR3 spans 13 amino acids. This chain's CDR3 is CASSPGQNTEAFF. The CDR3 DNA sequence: TGTGCCAGCAGCCCTGGACAGAACACTGAAGCTTTCTTT. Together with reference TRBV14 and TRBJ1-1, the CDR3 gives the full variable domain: EAGVTQFPSHSVIEKGQTVTLRCDPISGHDNLYWYRRVMGKEIKFLLHFVKESKQDESGMPNNRFLAERTGGTYSTLKVQPAELEDSGVYFCASSPGQNTEAFFGQGTRLTVV.